This T cell receptor beta chain appears in the sequencing data of a study of T cell repertoires in cytomegalovirus infection (dated by TCRdb to between 2018 and 2021). For context, the study as a whole: Donor HLA type was relevant to the analysis, because carriage of CMV infection together with the matching HLA type was indicated by public TCR beta signatures. Study-wide findings and limitations: In the ex vivo response, HLA-C-restricted CMV-specific TCR beta clonotypes were dominant, and in two of eight donors the single most frequent clonotype came from this HLA-C-restricted group. In both this cohort and an independent cohort of over 350 donors, the cumulative frequency of public TCR beta family members distinguished carriers of CMV infection plus the relevant HLA type.

Taken from the germline V gene, the CDR1 and CDR2 loops are SGDLS and YYNGEE. V is cut back by 4 bases and J by 7 bases, with 11 bases in the junction unmatched. The CDR3 covers 15 residues, taking in both the cysteine and the phenylalanine. The sequence is cut down to CDR3 DNA, 45 bases in frame from base 1. This clonotype was seen ten or more times. What this receptor recognizes is not known. There are no base qualities to consult, and no much larger clone falls within one base. The data were produced on an Illumina HiSeq 1500. TCRdb reanalyzed the raw reads on its own, using fastp at Q25 for trimming and MiXCR for clone calling, and kept in-frame beta chains. Entries are consolidated by CDR3 protein sequence, retaining the most common genes and DNA. The sample table contains some 240,000 distinct CDR3 sequences; only one count was recorded for approximately 17% of them. Approximately 51% of the sample is in the top ten clones.

The sequenced material came from CD8+ T cells from PBMCs. The chain is encoded by TRBV9 joined to TRBJ2-1; 7 central bases correspond to TRBD2. The origin of this receptor is a human donor in good health (CMV status not recorded). Some clones in this sample may be carry-over from other donors' samples. The CDR3 in this case is CASSPPQGEGNEQFF. The DNA sequence is as follows: TGTGCCAGCAGCCCTCCTCAAGGGGAGGGGAATGAGCAGTTCTTC. The CDR3 plus the reference TRBV9 and TRBJ2-1 genes for the other parts give the full variable domain: DSGVTQTPKHLITATGQRVTLRCSPRSGDLSVYWYQQSLDQGLQFLIQYYNGEERAKGNILERFSAQQFPDLHSELNLSSLELGDSALYFCASSPPQGEGNEQFFGPGTRLTVL.